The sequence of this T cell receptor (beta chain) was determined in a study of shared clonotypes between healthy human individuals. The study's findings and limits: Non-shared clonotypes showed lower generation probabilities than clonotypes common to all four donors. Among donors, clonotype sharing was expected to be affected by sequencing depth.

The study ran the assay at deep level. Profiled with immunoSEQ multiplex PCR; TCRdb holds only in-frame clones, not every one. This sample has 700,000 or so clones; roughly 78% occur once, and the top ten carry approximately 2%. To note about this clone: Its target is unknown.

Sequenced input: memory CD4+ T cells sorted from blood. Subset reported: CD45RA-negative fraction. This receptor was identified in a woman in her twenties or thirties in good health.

Here the CDR3 DNA reads TGTGCCAGCAGTGATGACTCCTACGAGCAGTACTTC. Protein product: CASSDDSYEQYF. V and J are TRBV6-1 and TRBJ2-7; D remains ambiguous. Germline CDR1 and CDR2: MNHNS and SASEGT. V was clipped by 3 bases and J by 0 bases, with 3 bases between them. The CDR3 length is 12 residues.